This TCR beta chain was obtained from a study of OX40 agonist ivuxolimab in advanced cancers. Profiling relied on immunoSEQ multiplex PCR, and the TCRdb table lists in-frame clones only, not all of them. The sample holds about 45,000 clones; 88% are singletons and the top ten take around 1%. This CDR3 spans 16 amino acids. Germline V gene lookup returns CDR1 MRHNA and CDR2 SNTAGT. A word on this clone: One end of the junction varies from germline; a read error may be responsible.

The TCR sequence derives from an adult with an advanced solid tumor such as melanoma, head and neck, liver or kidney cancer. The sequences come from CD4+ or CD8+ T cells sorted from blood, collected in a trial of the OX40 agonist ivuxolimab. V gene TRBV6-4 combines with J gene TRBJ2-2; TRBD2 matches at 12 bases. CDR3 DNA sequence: TGTGCCAGCCTACTGAATACTAGCGGGAGGTTCCGGGAGCTGCTTTTT. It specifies CASLLNTSGRFRELLF.